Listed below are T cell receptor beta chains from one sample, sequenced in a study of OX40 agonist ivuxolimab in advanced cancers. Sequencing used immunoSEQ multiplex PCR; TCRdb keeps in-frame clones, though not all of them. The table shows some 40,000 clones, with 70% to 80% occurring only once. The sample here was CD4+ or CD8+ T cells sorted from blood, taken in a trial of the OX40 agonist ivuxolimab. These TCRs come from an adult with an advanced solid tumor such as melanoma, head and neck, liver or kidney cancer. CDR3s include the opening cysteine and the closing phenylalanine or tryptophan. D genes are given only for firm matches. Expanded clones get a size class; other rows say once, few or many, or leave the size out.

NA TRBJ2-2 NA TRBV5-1 TGCGCCAGCCAAGAGGGGGGATTGCCCTCAGGGGAGCTGTTTTTT CASQEGGLPSGELFF
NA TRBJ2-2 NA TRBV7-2 TGTGCCAGCAGCTTAGATAACACCGGGGAGCTGTTTTTT CASSLDNTGELFF
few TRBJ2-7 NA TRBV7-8 TGTGCCAGCAGCGCGGACCATCGGAGCTCCTACGAGCAGTACTTC CASSADHRSSYEQYF
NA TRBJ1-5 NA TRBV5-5 TGTGCCAGCAGCTTGATCTGGGATGGGCCCCAGCATTTT CASSLIWDGPQHF
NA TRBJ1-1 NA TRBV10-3 TGTGCCACCCTAGACGGATTGAACACTGAAGCTTTCTTT CATLDGLNTEAFF
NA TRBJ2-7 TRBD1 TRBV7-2 TGTGCCAGCAGGGGGACAGGTTCATCCGAGCAGTACTTC CASRGTGSSEQYF
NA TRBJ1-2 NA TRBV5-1 TGCGCCAGCAGCTCCGAGGCCCCCTATGGCTACACCTTC CASSSEAPYGYTF
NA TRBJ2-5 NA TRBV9 TGTGCCAGCAGCGACAGGGCGGGCGCGGGGGAGACCCAGTACTTC CASSDRAGAGETQYF
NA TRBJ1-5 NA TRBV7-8 TGTGCCAGCCTAGGGGCGGGTAGCAATCAGCCCCAGCATTTT CASLGAGSNQPQHF
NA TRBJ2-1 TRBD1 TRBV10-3 TGTGCCATCAGGTCCGGGACAGGACCATACAATGAGCAGTTCTTC CAIRSGTGPYNEQFF
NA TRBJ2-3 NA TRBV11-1 TGTGCCAGCAGCTTCGAACCGAACACAGATACGCAGTATTTT CASSFEPNTDTQYF
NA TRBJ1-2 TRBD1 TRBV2 TGTGCCAGCTCGCCGGGACAGGGGGCGCTTGGCTACACCTTC CASSPGQGALGYTF
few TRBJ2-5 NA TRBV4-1 TGCGCCAGCAGCCAAGATTGGGGCTCTTCGCAAGAGACCCAGTACTTC CASSQDWGSSQETQYF
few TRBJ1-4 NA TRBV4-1 TGCGCCAGCAGATCCCTCGGAAGGACGGAGGAAAAACTGTTTTTT CASRSLGRTEEKLFF
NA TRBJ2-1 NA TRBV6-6 TGTGCCAGTTATATAGGGGACTCCTACAATGAGCAGTTCTTC CASYIGDSYNEQFF
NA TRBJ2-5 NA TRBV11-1 TGTGCCAGCACCCCTAGCATGCAAGAGACCCAGTACTTC CASTPSMQETQYF
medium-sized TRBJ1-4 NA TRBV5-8 TGTGCCAGCAGCTTTAAATCAACTAATGAAAAACTGTTTTTT CASSFKSTNEKLFF
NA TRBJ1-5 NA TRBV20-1 TGCAGTGCTAGAGAGGATCAGCCCCAGCATTTT CSAREDQPQHF
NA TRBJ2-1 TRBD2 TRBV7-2 TGTGCCAGCAGCCTTCTAGCGGGGCTACGGAATGAGCAGTTCTTC CASSLLAGLRNEQFF
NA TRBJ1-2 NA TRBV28 TGTGCCAGCAGTTTGGAGGGGCGGATACTCTATGGCTACACCTTC CASSLEGRILYGYTF
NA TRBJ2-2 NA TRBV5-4 TGTGCCAGCACTCCACGGGGACCGTCCGCCGCCGGGGAGCTGTTTTTT CASTPRGPSAAGELFF
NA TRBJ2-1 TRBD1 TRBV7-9 TGTGCCAGCAGCTTAGGACAGGGGGTAGGTGAGCAGTTCTTC CASSLGQGVGEQFF
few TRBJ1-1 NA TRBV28 TGTGCCAGCAGCGCGCGGCGGGGAAACACTGAAGCTTTCTTT CASSARRGNTEAFF
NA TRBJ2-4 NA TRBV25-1 TGTGCCATCTCAGGGGGGGCCAGGGTCGTAGCCAAAAACATTCAGTACTTC CAISGGARVVAKNIQYF
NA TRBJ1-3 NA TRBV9 TGTGCCAGCAGCGTAGTGGCGGGGAGCTCTGGAAACACCATATATTTT CASSVVAGSSGNTIYF
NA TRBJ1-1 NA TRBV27 TGTGCCAGCAGTCTGGGGGGGATCACTGAAGCCTTCTTT CASSLGGITEAFF
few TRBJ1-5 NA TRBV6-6 TGTGCCAGCAGTACACAGGGATCGAATCAGCCCCAGCATTTT CASSTQGSNQPQHF
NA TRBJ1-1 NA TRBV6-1 TGTGCCAGCAGTGAAGACCAATACACTGAAGCTTTCTTT CASSEDQYTEAFF
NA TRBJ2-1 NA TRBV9 TGTGCCAGCAGCGTAGAGGGTTCATACAATGAGCAGTTCTTC CASSVEGSYNEQFF
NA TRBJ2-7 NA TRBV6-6 TGTGCCAGCATTCAAGGAATAGGGGAATTTCCCTACGAGCAGTACTTC CASIQGIGEFPYEQYF
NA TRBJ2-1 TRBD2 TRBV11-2 TGTGCCAGCAGCTCCCAGGGTTTGGTAGCGGGCTACTCCTACAATGAGCAGTTCTTC CASSSQGLVAGYSYNEQFF
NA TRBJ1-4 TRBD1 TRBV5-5 TGTGCCAGCAGCCCCTCAAGCCGGACAGGGGTTAATGAAAAACTGTTTTTT CASSPSSRTGVNEKLFF
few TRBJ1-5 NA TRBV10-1 TGCGCCGCGGGACCGGGTGGGAGGGGAGGTAACGGTAGCAATCAGCCCCAGCATTTT CAAGPGGRGGNGSNQPQHF
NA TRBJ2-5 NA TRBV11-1 TGTGCCAGCAGCTTAGACAGGGTGTCCCAAGAGACCCAGTACTTC CASSLDRVSQETQYF
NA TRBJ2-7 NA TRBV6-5 TGTGCCAGCAGCCCCGGGGGATCCTACGAGCAGTACTTC CASSPGGSYEQYF
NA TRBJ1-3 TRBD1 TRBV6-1 TGTGCCAGCACCAGCCTCCGGGACAGGGATGACACCATATATTTT CASTSLRDRDDTIYF
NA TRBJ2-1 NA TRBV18 TGTGCCAGCTCACCCGGGGCCCCCTACAATGAGCAGTTCTTC CASSPGAPYNEQFF
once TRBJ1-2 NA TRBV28 TGTGCCAGCGCACATACCGGGCCTCGAGCTAACTATGGCTACACCTTC CASAHTGPRANYGYTF
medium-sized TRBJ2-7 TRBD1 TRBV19 TGTGCCAGTAGTATCTTGGGGACAGGGGCGGACGAGCAGTACTTC CASSILGTGADEQYF
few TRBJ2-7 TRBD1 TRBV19 TGTGCCAGTAGTGTACAGGGGCGCCCAGGGGAGCAGTACTTC CASSVQGRPGEQYF
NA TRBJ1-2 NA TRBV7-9 TGTGCCAGCAGCTTAGTTACCGCAGGGGAGACCTATGGCTACACCTTC CASSLVTAGETYGYTF
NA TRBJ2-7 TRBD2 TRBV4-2 TGTGCCAGCAGCCAAGAATGGGCTAGCGGTTACGAGCAGTACTTC CASSQEWASGYEQYF
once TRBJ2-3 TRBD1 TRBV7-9 TGTGCCAGCAGCTTTTCACTCGGACAGGGGCTTACAGATACGCAGTATTTT CASSFSLGQGLTDTQYF
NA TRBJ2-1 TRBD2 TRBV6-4 TGTGCCAGCAGTGTCATCGGGGGGGGCAATGAGCAGTTCTTC CASSVIGGGNEQFF
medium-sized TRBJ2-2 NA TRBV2 TGTGCCAGCAGTTCGGGCAGAGTTTCGCCCGGGGAGCTGTTTTTT CASSSGRVSPGELFF
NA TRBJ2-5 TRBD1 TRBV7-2 TGTGCCAGCAGCTTAGCGGGACAGGGTACCGAGACCCAGTACTTC CASSLAGQGTETQYF
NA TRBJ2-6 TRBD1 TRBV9 TGTGCCAGCAGCGTGGGGACAGGTCACCCCTCTGGGGCCAACGTCCTGACTTTC CASSVGTGHPSGANVLTF
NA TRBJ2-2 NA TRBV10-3 TGTGCCATCAGTGAGTTACAGGGTAATACCGGGGAGCTGTTTTTT CAISELQGNTGELFF
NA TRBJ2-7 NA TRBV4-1 TGCGCCAGCAGCCAACTCTCCGGGGGAGGCGAGCAGTACTTC CASSQLSGGGEQYF
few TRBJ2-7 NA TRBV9 TGTGCCAGCAGTGACTCAAGGGGATTCTCCTACGAGCAGTACTTC CASSDSRGFSYEQYF
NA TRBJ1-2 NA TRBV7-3 TGTGCCAGCAGCTTAATCCCGGGGGCGAATTTCTATGGCTACACCTTC CASSLIPGANFYGYTF